This TCR beta chain was documented in a study of regulatory T cells in long-lasting Graves disease. Findings and caveats of the study: Persistent Graves' cases showed lower TCR diversity than newly diagnosed cases. New patients shared fewer public clonotypes (approximately 1,000) than persistent patients did (approximately 2,700). Persistent cases favored TRBV28, TRBJ1-2 and TRBJ2-5.

Time point denoted: newly diagnosed GD, antithyroid drugs for less than 3 months. From PBMCs, RNA was extracted and then used to make the TCR library. Researchers made TCR beta libraries by using iRepertoire HTBI primers and running Arm-PCR on CDR3 regions. TCRdb re-called the multiplex PCR reads with MiXCR, one entry per CDR3 protein. Of over 450,000 distinct CDR3 sequences in the sample, 12% were seen once. Looked up from germline, CDR1 is MDHEN and CDR2 is SYDVKM. Trimming took 1 base from V and 5 from J; bases not matched to a gene: 12. This CDR3 is built from 17 residues. The sample holds one count of this clonotype. The target antigen is unknown. This same sample was also taken into another study, of T cells in Graves' hyperthyroidism and ophthalmopathy.

Sequencing used peripheral blood mononuclear cells (PBMCs), obtained at new diagnosis, from a patient treated with antithyroid drugs. The TCR comes from a woman aged 25-40 years with Graves disease. V usage is TRBV28 and J usage is TRBJ1-2, with 8 bases aligning to TRBD1. CDR3 sequence reads: CASSLSDRGGSSYGYTF. The DNA of the CDR3 is TGTGCCAGCAGTTTATCCGACAGGGGCGGTAGTTCTTATGGCTACACCTTC.